A single sample gave rise to the 30 T cell receptor beta chains below, sequenced in a study of shared clonotypes between healthy human individuals. CD45RO negativity and positive selection for CCR7 defined naive CD8 cells, a population that excluded terminally differentiated effector memory CD45RA+ cells. Profiling relied on immunoSEQ multiplex PCR, and the TCRdb table lists in-frame clones only, not all of them. This table has around 1,900,000 clones, about 94% appearing once. The specimen was naive CD8+ T cells from PBMCs. All receptors come from a man between 18 and 35 years old in good health. Some clones in this sample may be carry-over from other donors' samples.

This sequence joins TRBV27 and TRBJ2-1; perhaps TRBD2 as D (5 bases). V lost 5 bases and J lost 9, with 20 bases in between. The germline V gene has CDR1 MNHEY and CDR2 SMNVEV (reference sequence). The CDR3 has 15 residues. CDR3 residues: CASSNSLRLASEQFF. CDR3 sequence (DNA): TGTGCCAGCAGTAACTCCCTGAGGCTAGCCAGTGAGCAGTTCTTC.

The chain joins TRBV19 to TRBJ2-7; 11 nucleotides line up with TRBD2. Germline V gene data show CDR1 as LNHDA and CDR2 as SQIVND (reference sequence). CDR3 length equals 15 residues. With V trimmed by 5 bases and J by 3 bases, 6 bases remained unmatched. CDR3 sequence reads: CASSLTSGSGYEQYF. The CDR3 DNA sequence: TGTGCCAGTAGTCTCACTAGCGGGAGTGGCTACGAGCAGTACTTC.

The V call is TRBV4-1, the J call TRBJ1-4; a possible D gene is TRBD1 (6 bases). The V gene's germline CDR1 is MGHRA and CDR2 YSYEKL. Deletions cut 3 bases from V and 7 bases from J, with 15 bases between. CDR3 length equals 15 residues. The CDR3 protein is CASSQPFTGSEKLFF. The CDR3 coding sequence is TGCGCCAGCAGCCAGCCATTTACAGGGAGTGAAAAACTGTTTTTT.

V is TRBV7-8 and J is TRBJ2-5; D gene ambiguous. V lost 5 bases and J 5 bases, leaving 18 bases between the germline ends. Germline assignment: CDR1 SGHVS and CDR2 FQNEAQ. This CDR3 contains 15 residues. CDR3: CASSPLGNSVETQYF. The CDR3 coding sequence is TGTGCCAGCAGCCCATTAGGGAATTCGGTGGAGACCCAGTACTTC.

This clone appeared once. V gene TRBV27 combines with J gene TRBJ1-5, with D perhaps matching TRBD1 (5 bases). V was cut by 10 bases and J by 2 bases, with 15 bases left in between. The CDR3 has 14 amino acids. Germline loops: CDR1 MNHEY, CDR2 SMNVEV (reference sequence). The CDR3 here is CATGPGWGNQPQHF. The CDR3 nucleotides are TGTGCCACGGGGCCAGGGTGGGGCAATCAGCCCCAGCATTTT.

The chain employs TRBV19 and TRBJ2-4; 8 nucleotides agree with TRBD2. CDR1 is LNHDA and CDR2 is SQIVND in the germline V gene (reference sequence). The CDR3 contains 17 residues. The V gene end was trimmed by 0 bases and the J gene end by 7 bases; junction bases not matched to a gene: 11. The CDR3 spells CASSIDTSGSLSNIQYF. CDR3 sequence (DNA): TGTGCCAGTAGTATAGATACTAGCGGCTCGTTAAGTAACATTCAGTACTTC.

The chain couples TRBV27 to TRBJ2-1, with TRBD1 matching over 7 bases. The V gene's germline CDR1 is MNHEY and CDR2 SMNVEV (reference sequence). V trimming: 8 bases; J trimming: 4 bases; junction bases outside the gene matches: 11. The CDR3 totals 15 residues. This chain's CDR3 is CASAGGQPFYNEQFF. In nucleotides, the CDR3 is TGTGCCAGCGCAGGGGGACAGCCCTTTTACAATGAGCAGTTCTTC.

In its sample, this clone was seen once. Other DNA sequences of this sample code for an identical CDR3. The chain couples TRBV19 to TRBJ2-3, with unresolved D. CDR1 and CDR2 (germline): LNHDA, SQIVND (reference sequence). CDR3 length: 13 residues. Trimming stripped 1 base from V and 0 bases from J, with 2 bases between. The CDR3 region has the DNA TGTGCCAGTAGTATAGGAAGCACAGATACGCAGTATTTT. It translates to CASSIGSTDTQYF.

This chain uses TRBV5-4 with TRBJ2-7; 12 bases agree with TRBD1. From germline, CDR1 is SGHNT and CDR2 YYREEE (reference sequence). The CDR3 has 14 amino acids. The V gene end was trimmed by 3 bases and the J gene end by 4 bases; junction bases not matched to a gene: 2. Here the CDR3 reads CASSWDRGRYEQYF. The DNA for the CDR3 is TGTGCCAGCAGCTGGGACAGGGGGCGGTACGAGCAGTACTTC.

The genes are TRBV5-1 and TRBJ2-7, with 7 bases identical to TRBD1. Germline CDR1 is SGHRS and CDR2 is YFSETQ. CDR3 length equals 15 residues. J gave up 2 bases and V 3 bases, and 8 bases lay outside the gene matches. The chain's CDR3 is CASSSDRLTTYEQYF. The CDR3 DNA sequence: TGCGCCAGCAGCTCGGACAGGCTTACTACCTACGAGCAGTACTTC.

This clone has only one observation. The chain uses TRBV28 and TRBJ1-2; D gene unclear. Trimming took off 7 bases at V and 4 bases at J, with 25 bases between the two ends. CDR3 length equals 17 residues. Germline assignment: CDR1 MDHEN and CDR2 SYDVKM. The CDR3 region has the DNA TGTGCCAGCACCATTTCAAGTTGGGGAAAAAGGCCCTATGGCTACACCTTC. This gives the protein CASTISSWGKRPYGYTF.

This clone was found once. This sequence joins TRBV19 and TRBJ2-1; no clear D gene. Between the trimmed V and J ends, which lost 1 base and 0 bases, there was a span of 10 bases. CDR3 length: 16 amino acids. CDR1 and CDR2 (germline): LNHDA, SQIVND (reference sequence). This CDR3 is CASSIVGGTSYNEQFF. The CDR3 DNA sequence: TGTGCCAGTAGTATAGTTGGCGGAACCTCCTACAATGAGCAGTTCTTC.

The CDR3 spells CASSATTDTRYGYTF. DNA of the CDR3: TGCGCCAGCAGCGCTACTACGGACACAAGATATGGCTACACCTTC. The chain uses TRBV5-1 and TRBJ1-2; possibly TRBD1 for D (5 bases). Germline V gives CDR1 SGHRS, CDR2 YFSETQ. Between the trimmed V and J ends, which lost 4 bases and 5 bases, there was a span of 18 bases. This CDR3 has 15 residues.

The chain links TRBV5-6 to TRBJ2-3, with 10 nucleotides matching TRBD2. Germline CDR1 is SGHDT and CDR2 is YYEEEE. The junction had 4 bases not matched to a gene; V was cut back by 2 bases and J by 4 bases. The CDR3 totals 15 residues. The CDR3 loop is CASSFTGTSADTQYF. The CDR3 DNA reads as TGTGCCAGCAGCTTTACCGGGACTAGCGCAGATACGCAGTATTTT. The entire variable domain, with the rest obtained from reference TRBV5-6 and TRBJ2-3, is as follows: DAGVTQSPTHLIKTRGQQVTLRCSPKSGHDTVSWYQQALGQGPQFIFQYYEEEERQRGNFPDRFSGHQFPNYSSELNVNALLLGDSALYLCASSFTGTSADTQYFGPGTRLTVL.

A note on this clone: Additional DNA sequences in this sample encode the identical CDR3. The CDR3 nucleotides are TGTGCCAGCAGTACGGACAGGGCGGGCACTGAAGCTTTCTTT. Its translation is CASSTDRAGTEAFF. The chain is built from TRBV2 and TRBJ1-1; 8 positions agree with TRBD1. This CDR3 contains 14 residues. The germline V gene has CDR1 SNHLY and CDR2 FYNNEI. J gave up 4 bases and V 5 bases, and 6 bases lay outside the gene matches.

The chain couples TRBV4-1 to TRBJ2-7, with 7 bases that match TRBD1. V lost 4 bases to trimming and J lost 2 bases; unmatched junction nucleotides: 8. This CDR3 is 15 amino acids long. CDR1 and CDR2 (germline): MGHRA, YSYEKL. The CDR3 bases are TGCGCCAGCAGCCCGACAGGGAGCGCGGCCTACGAGCAGTACTTC. This encodes CASSPTGSAAYEQYF.

The gene calls are TRBV18 and TRBJ1-5; D remains unclear. CDR1 is KGHSH, CDR2 LQKENI, per germline. Trimming removed 3 bases from V and 0 bases from J, with 9 bases in between. The CDR3 runs to 15 residues. The CDR3 here is CASSPREYSNQPQHF. DNA of the CDR3: TGTGCCAGCTCACCTCGGGAGTATAGCAATCAGCCCCAGCATTTT.

This chain connects TRBV4-3 to TRBJ1-1; 11 nucleotides align to TRBD1. CDR1 and CDR2 (germline): LGHNA, YSLEER. CDR3 length: 16 residues. The V segment lost 10 bases and the J segment 0 bases; nucleotides outside the gene matches: 10. The CDR3 here is CATQKDRGLMNTEAFF. The CDR3 DNA follows: TGCGCCACCCAAAAGGACAGGGGGCTTATGAACACTGAAGCTTTCTTT.

About this clone itself: Additional DNA sequences in this sample encode the identical CDR3. The chain recombines TRBV6-5 with TRBJ2-7, with D perhaps TRBD2 (5 bases). V gave up 2 bases and J gave up 1 base, with 6 bases separating them. This CDR3 spans 13 amino acids. Germline lookup yields CDR1 MNHEY and CDR2 SVGAGI. CDR3 sequence: CASSYRTSYEQYF. DNA for the CDR3: TGTGCCAGCAGTTACAGGACTTCCTACGAGCAGTACTTC.

This CDR3 is CASSIDSGRGQFF. In nucleotides, the CDR3 is TGTGCCAGTAGTATTGACTCTGGCCGGGGGCAGTTCTTC. The rearrangement links TRBV19 to TRBJ2-1; tentatively, D is TRBD2 (5 bases). Between the trimmed V and J ends, which lost 3 bases and 12 bases, there was a span of 15 bases. The CDR3 spans 13 residues. The germline V gene has CDR1 LNHDA and CDR2 SQIVND (reference sequence). Together with reference TRBV19 and TRBJ2-1, the CDR3 gives the full variable domain: DGGITQSPKYLFRKEGQNVTLSCEQNLNHDAMYWYRQDPGQGLRLIYYSQIVNDFQKGDIAEGYSVSREKKESFPLTVTSAQKNPTAFYLCASSIDSGRGQFFGPGTRLTVL.

This chain joins TRBV10-2 and TRBJ2-2; D might be TRBD2 (6 bases). Germline V CDR1 and CDR2: WSHSY, SAAADI. The germline V and J ends were trimmed by 3 bases and 6 bases, with 17 bases remaining between them. This CDR3 comprises 16 residues. The chain's CDR3 is CASSEWFGSKPGELFF. The CDR3 coding sequence is TGCGCCAGCAGTGAATGGTTCGGGAGTAAACCCGGGGAGCTGTTTTTT.

The chain recombines TRBV4-1 with TRBJ1-6; 10 bases map to TRBD1. The CDR3 spans 15 residues. Looked up from germline, CDR1 is MGHRA and CDR2 is YSYEKL. The trim removed 3 bases at V and 4 bases at J, leaving 0 bases unmatched. Here the CDR3 DNA reads TGCGCCAGCAGCCAGGACAGGGGGTATAATTCACCCCTCCACTTT. Amino acid sequence: CASSQDRGYNSPLHF.

The V call is TRBV6-5, the J call TRBJ2-5, with a tentative D call TRBD2 (5 bases). Germline CDR1 and CDR2: MNHEY and SVGAGI. V dropped 7 bases and J dropped 0 bases, with 12 bases sitting between them. The CDR3 length is 14 residues. The CDR3 sequence: CASKEVMDQETQYF. The CDR3 nucleotides are TGTGCCAGCAAGGAGGTGATGGACCAAGAGACCCAGTACTTC.

This sequence joins TRBV7-2 and TRBJ2-1, with 12 bases aligning to TRBD2. Germline-derived CDR1 and CDR2 are SGHTA and FQGNSA. J gave up 4 bases and V 5 bases, and 9 bases lay outside the gene matches. The CDR3 extends over 17 amino acids. The CDR3, as DNA: TGTGCCAGCAGCCCTCGGACCGGGACTAGCGGGTACAATGAGCAGTTCTTC. It is translated as CASSPRTGTSGYNEQFF. The full variable domain, its missing parts supplied by reference TRBV7-2 and TRBJ2-1, is GAGVSQSPSNKVTEKGKDVELRCDPISGHTALYWYRQSLGQGLEFLIYFQGNSAPDKSGLPSDRFSAERTGGSVSTLTIQRTQQEDSAVYLCASSPRTGTSGYNEQFFGPGTRLTVL.

V and J are TRBV10-3 and TRBJ1-1; TRBD1 aligns across 7 bases. The CDR3 runs to 15 residues. Germline V gene data show CDR1 as ENHRY and CDR2 as SYGVKD. Germline trimming cut 0 bases from V and 6 bases from J; bases unmatched to any gene: 7. CDR3 region: CAISESTGLRSEAFF. The CDR3 DNA reads as TGTGCCATCAGTGAGTCGACAGGGCTACGCTCTGAAGCTTTCTTT.

The chain carries TRBV13 and TRBJ2-5; possibly TRBD2 for D (7 bases). The CDR3 is made up of 19 amino acids. CDR1 and CDR2 (germline): PRHDT, FYEKMQ (reference sequence). V lost 5 bases and J 1 base, leaving 26 bases between the germline ends. The CDR3 reads CASSPAMGGGFRGQETQYF. Written as DNA, the CDR3 is TGTGCCAGCAGCCCCGCCATGGGGGGGGGCTTCAGGGGCCAAGAGACCCAGTACTTC.

V is TRBV4-1 and J is TRBJ2-5; the match to TRBD1 covers 9 bases. The CDR3 length is 13 residues. Per the germline V gene, CDR1 is MGHRA and CDR2 is YSYEKL. Trimming cost V 8 bases and J 4 bases; bases outside gene matches: 5. The CDR3 loop reads CASSNRGRETQYF. The DNA for the CDR3 is TGCGCCAGCTCGAACAGGGGGCGAGAGACCCAGTACTTC.

This chain uses TRBV7-2 with TRBJ1-5; D is perhaps TRBD1 (5 bases). Trimming removed 6 bases from V and 0 bases from J, with 12 bases in between. This CDR3 region has 15 residues. CDR1 is SGHTA and CDR2 is FQGNSA in the germline V gene. CDR3 sequence reads: CASRPGLYSNQPQHF. The CDR3, as DNA: TGTGCCAGCAGGCCAGGGTTATATAGCAATCAGCCCCAGCATTTT. Full variable domain (remainder filled in from reference TRBV7-2 and TRBJ1-5): GAGVSQSPSNKVTEKGKDVELRCDPISGHTALYWYRQSLGQGLEFLIYFQGNSAPDKSGLPSDRFSAERTGGSVSTLTIQRTQQEDSAVYLCASRPGLYSNQPQHFGDGTRLSIL.

As concerns this clone: Other DNA sequences in the sample encode the same CDR3. The chain recombines TRBV29-1 with TRBJ2-7; no reliable D call. V dropped 2 bases and J dropped 4 bases, with 6 bases sitting between them. CDR3 length: 11 amino acids. Germline values: CDR1 SQVTM, CDR2 ANQGSEA. This CDR3 is CSVEKAYEQYF. The CDR3 DNA is TGCAGCGTTGAAAAAGCTTACGAGCAGTACTTC.

This clone was detected once. The chain has TRBV9 and TRBJ1-3; D remains unclear. This CDR3 has 15 amino acids. Germline V lookup: CDR1 SGDLS, CDR2 YYNGEE. V lost 3 bases and J lost 0, with 10 bases in between. The CDR3 protein is CASSAWEASGNTIYF. The CDR3 bases are TGTGCCAGCAGCGCCTGGGAGGCCTCTGGAAACACCATATATTTT.